This T cell receptor beta chain emerged from a study of T cells in localized non-small cell lung cancer. Study observations and caveats: Adjacent uninvolved lung had the highest clonality, suggesting focused antigen responses. Because researchers sequenced only one region of the tumor, heterogeneity is still possible.

Germline V gene data show CDR1 as SGHNT and CDR2 as YYREEE (reference sequence). This CDR3 region has 15 residues. V was trimmed by 0 bases and J by 6 bases, leaving 13 bases between them. Of note for this clone: Its antigen is as yet unknown.

Data came from immunoSEQ multiplex PCR; TCRdb stores just in-frame clones and leaves some out. The data hold around 48,000 clones, with around three quarters observed a single time. The chain links TRBV5-4 to TRBJ1-5; maybe TRBD1 (5 bases). The source material was peripheral blood, sampled before any cancer treatment. The clonotype was recovered from a man between 35 and 75 years old with stage I squamous cell lung carcinoma. The DNA for the CDR3 is TGTGCCAGCAGCTTGGCCGGTTCGGGGCCTCAGCCCCAGCATTTT. Protein product: CASSLAGSGPQPQHF. Looking up the rest from reference TRBV5-4 and TRBJ1-5 gives the full variable domain: ETGVTQSPTHLIKTRGQQVTLRCSSQSGHNTVSWYQQALGQGPQFIFQYYREEENGRGNFPPRFSGLQFPNYSSELNVNALELDDSALYLCASSLAGSGPQPQHFGDGTRLSIL.